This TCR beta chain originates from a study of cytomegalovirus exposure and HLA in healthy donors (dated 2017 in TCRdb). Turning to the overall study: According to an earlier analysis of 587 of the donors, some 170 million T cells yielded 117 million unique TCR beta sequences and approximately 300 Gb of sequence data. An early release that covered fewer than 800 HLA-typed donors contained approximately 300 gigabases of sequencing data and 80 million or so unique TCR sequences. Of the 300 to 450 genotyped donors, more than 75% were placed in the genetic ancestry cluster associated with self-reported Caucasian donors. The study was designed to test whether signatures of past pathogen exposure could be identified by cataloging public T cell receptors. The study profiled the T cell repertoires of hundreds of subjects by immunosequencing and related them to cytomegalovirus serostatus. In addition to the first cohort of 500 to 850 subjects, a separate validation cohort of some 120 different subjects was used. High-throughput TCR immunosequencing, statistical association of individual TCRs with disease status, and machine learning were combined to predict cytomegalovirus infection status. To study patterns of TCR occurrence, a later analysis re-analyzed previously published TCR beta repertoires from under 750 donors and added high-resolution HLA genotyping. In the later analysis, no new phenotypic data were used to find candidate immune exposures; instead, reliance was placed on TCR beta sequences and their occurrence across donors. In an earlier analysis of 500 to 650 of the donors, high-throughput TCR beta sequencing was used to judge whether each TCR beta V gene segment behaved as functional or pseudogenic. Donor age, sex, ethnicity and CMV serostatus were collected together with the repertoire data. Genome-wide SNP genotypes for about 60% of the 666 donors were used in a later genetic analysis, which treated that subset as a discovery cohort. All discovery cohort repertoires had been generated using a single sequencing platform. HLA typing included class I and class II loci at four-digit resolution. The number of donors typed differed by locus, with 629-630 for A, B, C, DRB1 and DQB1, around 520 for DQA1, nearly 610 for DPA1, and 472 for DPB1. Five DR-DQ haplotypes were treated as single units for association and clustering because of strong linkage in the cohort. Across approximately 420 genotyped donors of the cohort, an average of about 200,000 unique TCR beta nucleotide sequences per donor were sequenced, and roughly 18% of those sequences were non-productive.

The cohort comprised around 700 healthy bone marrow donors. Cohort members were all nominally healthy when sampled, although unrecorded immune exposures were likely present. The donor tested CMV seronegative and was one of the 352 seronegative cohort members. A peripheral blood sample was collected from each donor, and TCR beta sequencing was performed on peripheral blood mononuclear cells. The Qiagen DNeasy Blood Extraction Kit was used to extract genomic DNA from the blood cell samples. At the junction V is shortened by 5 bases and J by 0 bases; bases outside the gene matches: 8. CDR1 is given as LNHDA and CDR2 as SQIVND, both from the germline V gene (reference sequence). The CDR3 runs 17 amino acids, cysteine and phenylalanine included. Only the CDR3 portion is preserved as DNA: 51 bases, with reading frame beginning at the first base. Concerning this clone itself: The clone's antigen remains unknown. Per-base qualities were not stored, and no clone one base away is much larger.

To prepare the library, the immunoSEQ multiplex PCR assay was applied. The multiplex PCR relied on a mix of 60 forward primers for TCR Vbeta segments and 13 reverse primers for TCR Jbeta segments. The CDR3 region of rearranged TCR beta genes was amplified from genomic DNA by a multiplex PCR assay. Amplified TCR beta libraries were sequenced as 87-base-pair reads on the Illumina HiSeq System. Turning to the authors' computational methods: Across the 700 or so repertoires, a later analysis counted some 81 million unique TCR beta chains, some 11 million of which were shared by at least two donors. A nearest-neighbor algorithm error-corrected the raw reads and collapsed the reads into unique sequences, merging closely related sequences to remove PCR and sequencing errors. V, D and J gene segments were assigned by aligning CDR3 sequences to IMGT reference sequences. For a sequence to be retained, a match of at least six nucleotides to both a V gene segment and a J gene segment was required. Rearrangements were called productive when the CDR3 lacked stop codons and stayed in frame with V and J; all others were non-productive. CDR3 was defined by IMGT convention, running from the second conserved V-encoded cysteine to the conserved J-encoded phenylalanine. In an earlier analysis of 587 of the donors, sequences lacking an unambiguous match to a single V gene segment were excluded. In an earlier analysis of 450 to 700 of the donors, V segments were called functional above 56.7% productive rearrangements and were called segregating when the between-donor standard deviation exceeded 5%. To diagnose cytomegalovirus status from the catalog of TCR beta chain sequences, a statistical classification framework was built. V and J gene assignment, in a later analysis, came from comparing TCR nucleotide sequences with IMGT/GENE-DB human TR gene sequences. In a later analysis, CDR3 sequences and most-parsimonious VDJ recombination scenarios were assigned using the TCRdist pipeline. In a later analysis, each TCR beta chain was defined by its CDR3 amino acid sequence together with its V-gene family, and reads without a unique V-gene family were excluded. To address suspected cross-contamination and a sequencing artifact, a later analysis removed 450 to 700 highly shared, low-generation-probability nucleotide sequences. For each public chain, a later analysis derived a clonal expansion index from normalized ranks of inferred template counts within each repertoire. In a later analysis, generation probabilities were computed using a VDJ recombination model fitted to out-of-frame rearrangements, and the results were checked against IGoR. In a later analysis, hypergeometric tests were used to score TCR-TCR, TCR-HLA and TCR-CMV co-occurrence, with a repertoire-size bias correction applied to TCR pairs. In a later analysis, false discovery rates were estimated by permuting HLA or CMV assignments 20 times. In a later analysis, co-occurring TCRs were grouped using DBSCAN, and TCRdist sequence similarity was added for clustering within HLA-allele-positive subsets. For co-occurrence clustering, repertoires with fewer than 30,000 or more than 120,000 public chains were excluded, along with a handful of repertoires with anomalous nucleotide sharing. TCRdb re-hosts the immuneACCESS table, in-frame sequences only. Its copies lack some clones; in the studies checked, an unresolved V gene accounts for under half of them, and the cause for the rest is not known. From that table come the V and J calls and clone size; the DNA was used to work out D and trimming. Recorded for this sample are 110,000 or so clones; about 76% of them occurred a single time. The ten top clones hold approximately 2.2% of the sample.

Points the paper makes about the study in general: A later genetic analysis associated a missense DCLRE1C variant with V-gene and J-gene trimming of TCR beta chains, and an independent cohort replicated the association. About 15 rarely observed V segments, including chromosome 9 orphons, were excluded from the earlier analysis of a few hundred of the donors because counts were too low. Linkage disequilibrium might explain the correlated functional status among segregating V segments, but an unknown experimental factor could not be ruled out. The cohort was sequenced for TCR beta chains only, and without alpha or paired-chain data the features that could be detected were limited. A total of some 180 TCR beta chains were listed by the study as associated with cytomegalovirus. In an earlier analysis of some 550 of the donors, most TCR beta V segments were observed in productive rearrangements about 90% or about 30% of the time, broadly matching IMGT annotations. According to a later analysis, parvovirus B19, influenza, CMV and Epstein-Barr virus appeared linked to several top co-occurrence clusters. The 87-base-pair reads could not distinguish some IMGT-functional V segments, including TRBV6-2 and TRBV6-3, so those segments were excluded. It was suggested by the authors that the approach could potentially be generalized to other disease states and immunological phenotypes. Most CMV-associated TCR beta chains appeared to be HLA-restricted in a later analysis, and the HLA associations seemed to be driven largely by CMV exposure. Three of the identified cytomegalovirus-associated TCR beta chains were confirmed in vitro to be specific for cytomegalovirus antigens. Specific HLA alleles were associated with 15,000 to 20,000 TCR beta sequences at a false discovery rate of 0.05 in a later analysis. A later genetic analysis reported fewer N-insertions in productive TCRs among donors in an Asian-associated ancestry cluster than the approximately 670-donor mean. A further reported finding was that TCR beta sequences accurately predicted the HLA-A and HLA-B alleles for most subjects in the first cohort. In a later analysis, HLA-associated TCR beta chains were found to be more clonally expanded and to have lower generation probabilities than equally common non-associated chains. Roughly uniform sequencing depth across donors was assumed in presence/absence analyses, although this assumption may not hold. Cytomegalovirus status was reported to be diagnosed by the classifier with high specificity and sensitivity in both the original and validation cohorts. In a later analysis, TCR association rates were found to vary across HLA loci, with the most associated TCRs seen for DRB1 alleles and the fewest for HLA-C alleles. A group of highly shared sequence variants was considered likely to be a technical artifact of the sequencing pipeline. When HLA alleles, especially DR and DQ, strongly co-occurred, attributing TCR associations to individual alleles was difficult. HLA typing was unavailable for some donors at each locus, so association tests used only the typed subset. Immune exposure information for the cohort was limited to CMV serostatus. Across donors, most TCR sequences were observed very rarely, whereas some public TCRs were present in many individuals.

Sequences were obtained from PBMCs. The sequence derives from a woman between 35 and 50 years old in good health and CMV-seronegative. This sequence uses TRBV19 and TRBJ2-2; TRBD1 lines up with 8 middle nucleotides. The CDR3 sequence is CASSSEDRATNTGELFF. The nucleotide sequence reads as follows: TGTGCCAGTAGTTCGGAGGACAGGGCCACGAACACCGGGGAGCTGTTTTTT. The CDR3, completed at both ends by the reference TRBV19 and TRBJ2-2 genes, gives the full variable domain DGGITQSPKYLFRKEGQNVTLSCEQNLNHDAMYWYRQDPGQGLRLIYYSQIVNDFQKGDIAEGYSVSREKKESFPLTVTSAQKNPTAFYLCASSSEDRATNTGELFFGEGSRLTVL.